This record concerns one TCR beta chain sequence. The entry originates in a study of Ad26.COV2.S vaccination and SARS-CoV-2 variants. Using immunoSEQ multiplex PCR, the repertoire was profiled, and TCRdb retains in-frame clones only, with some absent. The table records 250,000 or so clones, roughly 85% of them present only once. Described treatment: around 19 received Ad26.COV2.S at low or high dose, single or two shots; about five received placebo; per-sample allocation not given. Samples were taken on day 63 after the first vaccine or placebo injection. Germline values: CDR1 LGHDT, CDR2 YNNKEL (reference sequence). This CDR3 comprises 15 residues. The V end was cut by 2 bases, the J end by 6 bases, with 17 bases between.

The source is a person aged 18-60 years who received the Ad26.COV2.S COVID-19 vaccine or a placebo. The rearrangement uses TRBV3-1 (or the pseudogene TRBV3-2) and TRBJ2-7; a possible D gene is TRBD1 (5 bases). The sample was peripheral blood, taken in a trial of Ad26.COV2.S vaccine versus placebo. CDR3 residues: CASSQFQGWGREQYF. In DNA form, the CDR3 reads TGTGCCAGCAGCCAATTTCAGGGTTGGGGCCGCGAGCAGTACTTC.